A single sample is the source of the 2 T cell receptor beta chains below, sequenced in a study of blood T cell repertoires in COVID-19. Clones were sequenced by immunoSEQ multiplex PCR, and TCRdb holds only the in-frame ones, with some missing. The sample carries approximately 150,000 clones, 70% to 85% recorded once. Sequencing used PBMCs or T cells enriched from blood (not recorded which). All receptors come from a man in his forties or fifties who had recovered from COVID-19.

To note about this clone: Other DNA sequences of this sample code for an identical CDR3. V and J are TRBV3-1 (or the pseudogene TRBV3-2) and TRBJ1-1; 7 bases agree with TRBD1. Losses at the gene ends were 1 base for V and 0 bases for J; bases not matched to a gene: 2. Per germline, CDR1 LGHDT and CDR2 YNNKEL (reference sequence). The length of the CDR3 is 15 residues. The CDR3 DNA reads as TGTGCCAGCAGCCAAGGGGGACAGATGAACACTGAAGCTTTCTTT. Translating it yields CASSQGGQMNTEAFF.

The rearrangement uses TRBV7-9 and TRBJ2-1; no clear D. V was clipped by 4 bases and J by 4 bases, with 11 bases between them. The CDR3 contains 14 residues. Germline CDR1 SEHNR, CDR2 FQNEAQ (reference sequence). This CDR3 reads CASSSPLTYNEQFF. DNA for the CDR3: TGTGCCAGCAGCTCTCCCCTGACTTACAATGAGCAGTTCTTC.